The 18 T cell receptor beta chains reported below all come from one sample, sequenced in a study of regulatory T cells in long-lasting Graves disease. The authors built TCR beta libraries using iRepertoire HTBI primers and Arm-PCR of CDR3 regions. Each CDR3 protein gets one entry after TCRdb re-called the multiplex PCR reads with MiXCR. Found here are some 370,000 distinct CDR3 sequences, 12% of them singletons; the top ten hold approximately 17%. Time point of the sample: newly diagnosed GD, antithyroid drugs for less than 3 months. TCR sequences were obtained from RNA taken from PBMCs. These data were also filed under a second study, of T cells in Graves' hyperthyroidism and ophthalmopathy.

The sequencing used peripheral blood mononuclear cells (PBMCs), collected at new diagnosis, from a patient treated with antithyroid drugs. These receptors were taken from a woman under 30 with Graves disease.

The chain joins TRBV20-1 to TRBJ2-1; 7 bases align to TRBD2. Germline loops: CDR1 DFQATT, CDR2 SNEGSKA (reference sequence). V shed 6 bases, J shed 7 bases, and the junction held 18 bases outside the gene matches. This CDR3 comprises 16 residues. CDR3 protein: CSATKVAGVGGNEQFF. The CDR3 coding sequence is TGCAGTGCAACGAAGGTGGCGGGAGTAGGTGGGAATGAGCAGTTCTTC.

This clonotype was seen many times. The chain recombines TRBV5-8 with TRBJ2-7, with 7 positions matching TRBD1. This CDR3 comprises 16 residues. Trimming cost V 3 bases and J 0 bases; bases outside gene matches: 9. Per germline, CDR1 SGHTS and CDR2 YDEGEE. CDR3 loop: CASSSHFGTASYEQYV. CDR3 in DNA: TGTGCCAGCAGCTCACATTTCGGGACAGCCTCCTACGAGCAGTACGTC.

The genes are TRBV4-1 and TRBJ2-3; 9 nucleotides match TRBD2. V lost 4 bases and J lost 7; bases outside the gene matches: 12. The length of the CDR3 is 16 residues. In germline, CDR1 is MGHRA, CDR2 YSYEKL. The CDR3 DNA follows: TGCGCCAGCAGCCCGGGGTCTAGCGGGGTCCGAAATACGCAGTATTTT. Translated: CASSPGSSGVRNTQYF.

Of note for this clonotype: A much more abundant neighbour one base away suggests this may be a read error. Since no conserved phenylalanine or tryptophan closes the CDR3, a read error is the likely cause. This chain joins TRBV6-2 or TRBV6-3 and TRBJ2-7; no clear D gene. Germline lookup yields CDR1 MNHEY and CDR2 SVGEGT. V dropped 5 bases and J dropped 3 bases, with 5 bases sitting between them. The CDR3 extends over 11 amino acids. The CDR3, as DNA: TGTGCCAGCAGTGACAACTACGAGCAGTACTCC. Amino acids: CASSDNYEQYS.

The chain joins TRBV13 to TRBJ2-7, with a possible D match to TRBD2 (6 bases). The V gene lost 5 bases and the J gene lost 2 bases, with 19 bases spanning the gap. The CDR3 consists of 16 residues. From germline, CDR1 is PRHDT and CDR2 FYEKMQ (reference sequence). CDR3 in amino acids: CASSLMDDGRTYEQYF. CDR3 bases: TGTGCCAGCAGCCTGATGGACGATGGGAGGACCTACGAGCAGTACTTC.

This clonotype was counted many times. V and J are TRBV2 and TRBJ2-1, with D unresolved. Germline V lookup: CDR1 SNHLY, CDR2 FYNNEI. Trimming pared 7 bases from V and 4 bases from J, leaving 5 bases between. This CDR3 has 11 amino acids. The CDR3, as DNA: TGTGCCAGCATGGGGTACAATGAGCAGTTCTTC. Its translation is CASMGYNEQFF.

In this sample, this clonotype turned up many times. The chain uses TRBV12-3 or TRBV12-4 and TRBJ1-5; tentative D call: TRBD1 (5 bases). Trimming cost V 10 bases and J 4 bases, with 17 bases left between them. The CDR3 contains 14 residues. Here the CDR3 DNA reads TGTGCCAACACATTGACAGTCTATAATCAGCCCCAGCATTTT. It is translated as CANTLTVYNQPQHF.

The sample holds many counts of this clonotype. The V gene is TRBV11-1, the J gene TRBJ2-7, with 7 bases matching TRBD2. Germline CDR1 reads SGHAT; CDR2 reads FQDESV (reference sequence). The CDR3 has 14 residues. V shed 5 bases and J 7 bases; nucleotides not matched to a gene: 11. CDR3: CASSAELGEGEQYV. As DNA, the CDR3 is TGTGCCAGCAGCGCCGAATTAGGGGAGGGAGAGCAGTACGTC.

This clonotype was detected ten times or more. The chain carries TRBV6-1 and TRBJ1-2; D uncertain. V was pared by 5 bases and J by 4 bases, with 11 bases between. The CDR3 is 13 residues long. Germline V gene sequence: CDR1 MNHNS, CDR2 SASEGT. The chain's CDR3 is CASSRRLGYGYTF. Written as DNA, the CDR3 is TGTGCCAGCAGTCGGAGGCTGGGCTATGGCTACACCTTC.

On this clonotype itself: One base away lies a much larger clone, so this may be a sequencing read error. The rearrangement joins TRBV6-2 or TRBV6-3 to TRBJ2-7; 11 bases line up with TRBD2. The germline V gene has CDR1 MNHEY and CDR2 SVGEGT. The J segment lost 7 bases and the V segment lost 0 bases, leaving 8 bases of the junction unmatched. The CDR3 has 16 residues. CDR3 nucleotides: TGTGCCAGCAGTTACTCGAGTAGCGGGGGGGCCAATGAGCAGTACTTC. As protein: CASSYSSSGGANEQYF.

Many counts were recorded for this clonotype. DNA for the CDR3: TGTGCCAGCTCACCGGGTAGTGGGGCCAACGTCCTGACTTTC. Residues: CASSPGSGANVLTF. This chain uses TRBV18 with TRBJ2-6, with D unclear. This CDR3 region has 14 residues. The V gene's germline CDR1 is KGHSH and CDR2 LQKENI. Deletions cut 3 bases from V and 3 bases from J, with 6 bases between.

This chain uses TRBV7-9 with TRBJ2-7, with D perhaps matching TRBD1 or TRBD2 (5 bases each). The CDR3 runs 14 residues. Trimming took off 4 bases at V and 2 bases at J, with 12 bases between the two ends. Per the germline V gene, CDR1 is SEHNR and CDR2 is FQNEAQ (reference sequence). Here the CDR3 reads CASSSPRDPYEQYV. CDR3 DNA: TGTGCCAGCAGCTCCCCTAGGGACCCCTACGAGCAGTACGTC.

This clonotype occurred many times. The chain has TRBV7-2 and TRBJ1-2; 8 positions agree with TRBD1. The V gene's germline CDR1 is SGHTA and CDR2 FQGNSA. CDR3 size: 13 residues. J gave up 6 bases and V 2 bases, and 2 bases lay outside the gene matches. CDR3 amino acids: CASSLWDRHGYTF. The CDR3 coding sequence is TGTGCCAGCAGCTTATGGGACAGGCATGGCTACACCTTC. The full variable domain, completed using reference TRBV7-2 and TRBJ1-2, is GAGVSQSPSNKVTEKGKDVELRCDPISGHTALYWYRQSLGQGLEFLIYFQGNSAPDKSGLPSDRFSAERTGGSVSTLTIQRTQQEDSAVYLCASSLWDRHGYTFGSGTRLTVV.

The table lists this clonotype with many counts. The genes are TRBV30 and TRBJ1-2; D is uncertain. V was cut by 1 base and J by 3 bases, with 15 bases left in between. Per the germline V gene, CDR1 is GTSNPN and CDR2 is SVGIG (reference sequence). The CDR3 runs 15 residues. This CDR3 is CAWSELPRFYYGYTF. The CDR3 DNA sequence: TGTGCCTGGAGTGAACTACCACGGTTCTACTATGGCTACACCTTC.

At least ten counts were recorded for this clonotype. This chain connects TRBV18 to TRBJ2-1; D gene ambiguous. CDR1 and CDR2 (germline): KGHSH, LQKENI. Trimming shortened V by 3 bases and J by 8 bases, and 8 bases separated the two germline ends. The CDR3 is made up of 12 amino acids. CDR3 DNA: TGTGCCAGCTCACCCCCCTCTCATGAGCAGTTCTTC. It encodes CASSPPSHEQFF.

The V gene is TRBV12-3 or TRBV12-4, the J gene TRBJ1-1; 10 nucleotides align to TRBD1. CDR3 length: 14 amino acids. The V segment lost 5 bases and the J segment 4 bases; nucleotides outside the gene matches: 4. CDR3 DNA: TGTGCCAGCAGTGTCCGGACAGGGGGCACTGAAGCTTTCTTT. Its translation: CASSVRTGGTEAFF.

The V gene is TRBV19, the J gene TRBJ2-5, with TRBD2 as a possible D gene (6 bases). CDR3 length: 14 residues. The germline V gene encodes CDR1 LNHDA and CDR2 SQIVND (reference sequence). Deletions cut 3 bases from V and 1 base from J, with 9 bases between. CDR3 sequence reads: CASSIPGVQETQYF. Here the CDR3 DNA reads TGTGCCAGTAGTATCCCGGGGGTCCAAGAGACCCAGTACTTC.

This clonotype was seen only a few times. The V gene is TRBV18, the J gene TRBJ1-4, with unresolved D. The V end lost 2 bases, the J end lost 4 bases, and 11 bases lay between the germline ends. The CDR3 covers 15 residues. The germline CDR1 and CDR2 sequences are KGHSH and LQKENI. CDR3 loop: CASSPGRRINEKLFF. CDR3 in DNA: TGTGCCAGCTCACCAGGTCGGAGGATTAATGAAAAACTGTTTTTT.